These 18 T cell receptor beta chains originate from one sample sequenced in a study of blood T cell repertoires in COVID-19. Produced via immunoSEQ multiplex PCR; TCRdb's table is partial and in-frame only. In the table there are about 150,000 clones, about 84% of which are singletons. The specimen sequenced was peripheral blood. Source of these receptors: a woman in her fifties or sixties with acute or convalescent COVID-19.

CDR3 in DNA: TGTGCCAGCAGCTTAGCTCAACTCTCTGGAAACACCATATATTTT. It translates to CASSLAQLSGNTIYF. J is TRBJ1-3 and V is TRBV7-2; unclear D gene. The CDR3 length is 15 residues. Germline CDR1 reads SGHTA; CDR2 reads FQGNSA. Trimming removed 0 bases from V and 0 bases from J, with 6 bases in between.

The rearrangement links TRBV10-3 to TRBJ1-6, with no clear D. Germline CDR1 is ENHRY and CDR2 is SYGVKD. Trimming left V 0 bases short and J 7 bases short, with 16 bases between. The CDR3 consists of 17 residues. The CDR3 reads CAISESQSGRGNSPLHF. The CDR3 DNA reads as TGTGCCATCAGTGAGTCGCAATCCGGCAGAGGGAATTCACCCCTCCACTTT.

This chain uses TRBV7-2 with TRBJ2-1, with D possibly matching TRBD2 (5 bases). The germline gives CDR1 SGHTA, CDR2 FQGNSA. The CDR3 has 15 amino acids. V was shortened by 2 bases and J by 4 bases, with 12 bases between the two germline ends. The DNA of the CDR3 is TGTGCCAGCAGCTTACACGAGGGAATATACAATGAGCAGTTCTTC. It translates to CASSLHEGIYNEQFF.

The chain is built from TRBV3-1 (or the pseudogene TRBV3-2) and TRBJ1-5; D is unclear. This CDR3 comprises 14 residues. The germline gives CDR1 LGHDT, CDR2 YNNKEL (reference sequence). The V and J ends lost 3 bases and 1 base respectively, with 7 bases between them. CDR3 nucleotides: TGTGCCAGCAGCCAGGCCGGGAGCAATCAGCCCCAGCATTTT. Its protein is CASSQAGSNQPQHF.

This chain connects TRBV3-1 (or the pseudogene TRBV3-2) to TRBJ2-7; D is uncertain. V was shortened by 0 bases and J by 3 bases, with 6 bases between the two germline ends. The CDR3 spans 13 residues. CDR1 is LGHDT and CDR2 is YNNKEL in the germline V gene (reference sequence). This CDR3 is CASSQDLYYEQYF. The CDR3 DNA sequence: TGTGCCAGCAGCCAAGATCTGTACTACGAGCAGTACTTC.

This clone has more than one count but fewer than ten. This sequence joins TRBV28 and TRBJ1-5; tentatively, D is TRBD1 (5 bases). Germline V gene data show CDR1 as MDHEN and CDR2 as SYDVKM. V lost 8 bases and J lost 7, with 18 bases in between. The CDR3 is made up of 14 amino acids. The CDR3 region is CASRDGGLRQPQHF. Written as DNA, the CDR3 is TGTGCCAGCCGAGACGGGGGGTTGCGGCAGCCCCAGCATTTT.

This chain links TRBV5-1 with TRBJ1-4, with a possible D match to TRBD1 (6 bases). Trimming removed 4 bases from V and 4 bases from J, with 11 bases in between. This CDR3 is built from 14 residues. CDR1 and CDR2 (germline): SGHRS, YFSETQ. The CDR3 DNA is TGCGCCAGCAGCCCCGGACAGATTAATGAAAAACTGTTTTTT. Translated: CASSPGQINEKLFF.

The gene calls are TRBV29-1 and TRBJ2-3; D perhaps matches TRBD1 (6 bases). Per the germline V gene, CDR1 is SQVTM and CDR2 is ANQGSEA. CDR3 size: 12 residues. V was pared by 7 bases and J by 2 bases, with 10 bases between. CDR3 protein: CSAGDITDTQYF. In nucleotides, the CDR3 is TGCAGCGCAGGGGACATCACAGATACGCAGTATTTT.

This sequence joins TRBV11-2 and TRBJ2-7; 8 bases are a match to TRBD1. This CDR3 region has 13 residues. Germline values: CDR1 SGHAT, CDR2 FQNNGV. V was pared by 5 bases and J by 9 bases, with 9 bases of the junction left unmatched. CDR3 protein: CASSPGQGPRQYF. CDR3 nucleotide sequence: TGTGCCAGCAGCCCCGGACAGGGCCCAAGGCAGTACTTC.

Concerning this clone: At the DNA level, this CDR3 is encoded by other sequences in the same sample as well. Here the CDR3 reads CASSFSGQPQHF. CDR3 bases: TGTGCCAGCAGTTTTAGTGGTCAGCCCCAGCATTTT. The chain employs TRBV28 and TRBJ1-5; no reliable D call. The CDR3 covers 12 residues. Trimming shortened V by 3 bases and J by 6 bases, and 6 bases separated the two germline ends. Per the germline V gene, CDR1 is MDHEN and CDR2 is SYDVKM.

The chain uses TRBV5-1 and TRBJ1-1; 7 bases agree with TRBD1. CDR3 length equals 14 residues. V gave up 2 bases and J gave up 2 bases; unmatched junction bases: 3. Germline-derived CDR1 and CDR2 are SGHRS and YFSETQ. The CDR3 bases are TGCGCCAGCAGCTTTGGGACAGACAACACTGAAGCTTTCTTT. Its translation: CASSFGTDNTEAFF.

This clone was counted only a few times. This chain uses TRBV3-1 (or the pseudogene TRBV3-2) with TRBJ2-7; 10 nucleotides line up with TRBD2. CDR1 and CDR2 (germline): LGHDT, YNNKEL (reference sequence). The V gene end was trimmed by 5 bases and the J gene end by 6 bases; junction bases not matched to a gene: 4. This CDR3 is built from 13 residues. The chain's CDR3 is CASSFRTSGEQYF. DNA for the CDR3: TGTGCCAGCAGCTTCCGGACTAGCGGCGAGCAGTACTTC.

The rearrangement joins TRBV7-3 to TRBJ2-1; D is perhaps TRBD2 (5 bases). V was pared by 2 bases and J by 5 bases, with 7 bases between. The germline V gene encodes CDR1 SGHTA and CDR2 FQGTGA. This CDR3 has 13 amino acids. DNA for the CDR3: TGTGCCAGCAGCTTAGGGAGCCACAATGAGCAGTTCTTC. This sequence encodes CASSLGSHNEQFF.

V is TRBV6-5 and J is TRBJ1-3; 8 nucleotides line up with TRBD1. The trim removed 5 bases at V and 3 bases at J, leaving 0 bases unmatched. The CDR3 covers 13 residues. From germline, CDR1 is MNHEY and CDR2 SVGAGI. This CDR3 reads CASSTGGGNTIYF. The CDR3, as DNA: TGTGCCAGCAGTACAGGGGGTGGAAACACCATATATTTT.

V is TRBV6-2 or TRBV6-3 and J is TRBJ1-4, with no clear D. Germline CDR1 reads MNHEY; CDR2 reads SVGEGT. The CDR3 is 19 amino acids. The ends were cut back, 5 bases at V and 0 bases at J, with 22 bases in the middle. The CDR3 coding sequence is TGTGCCAGCAGTCCCCGCCGGGGTTTGGCTTACGCAACTAATGAAAAACTGTTTTTT. Translation: CASSPRRGLAYATNEKLFF.

This chain links TRBV27 with TRBJ2-1; TRBD2 agrees at 9 bases. Per the germline V gene, CDR1 is MNHEY and CDR2 is SMNVEV (reference sequence). The J segment lost 6 bases and the V segment lost 5 bases, leaving 23 bases of the junction unmatched. The CDR3 loop spans 20 amino acids. The CDR3 region is CASSPHPAGGTTGLGNEQFF. The CDR3, as DNA: TGTGCCAGCAGTCCGCACCCCGCGGGGGGGACGACCGGCCTAGGCAATGAGCAGTTCTTC.

The gene calls are TRBV11-2 and TRBJ1-1, with D uncertain. The V and J ends lost 6 bases and 4 bases respectively, with 6 bases between them. The length of the CDR3 is 11 residues. In germline, CDR1 is SGHAT, CDR2 FQNNGV. CDR3 region: CASSQLTEAFF. The CDR3 nucleotides read TGTGCCAGCAGTCAACTCACTGAAGCTTTCTTT.

The V and J genes are TRBV7-2 and TRBJ1-2; 9 bases line up with TRBD1. V gave up 3 bases and J gave up 7 bases; unmatched junction bases: 12. Germline values: CDR1 SGHTA, CDR2 FQGNSA. This CDR3 is 16 amino acids long. In DNA form, the CDR3 reads TGTGCCAGCAGCTTCCCGACAGGGGGAACTATGGGTGGCTACACCTTC. Its protein is CASSFPTGGTMGGYTF.